The rows below give T cell receptor beta chains drawn from one sample of a study of blood T cell repertoires in COVID-19. Profiling relied on immunoSEQ multiplex PCR, and the TCRdb table lists in-frame clones only, not all of them. Seen here are 240,000 or so clones, roughly 88% observed once, and the top ten hold just under 0.8%. Sequences were obtained from peripheral blood. The receptors were gathered from a woman aged 25 to 39 with acute or convalescent COVID-19. Each CDR3 is given with its conserved first and last residue. The D gene is left open where the match is weak. Expanded clones are given a class, and other clones once, few, many or no size at all.

TRBV5-4	once	TRBJ2-7	TRBD1	CASSPNRGPYEQYF	TGTGCCAGCAGCCCGAACAGGGGGCCCTACGAGCAGTACTTC
TRBV12-3/TRBV12-4	.	TRBJ1-2	.	CASSLDRGYGYTF	TGTGCCAGCAGTTTGGATCGAGGCTATGGCTACACCTTC
TRBV5-1	.	TRBJ2-1	TRBD2	CASSSLAGVYNEQFF	TGCGCCAGCAGCTCACTAGCGGGGGTTTACAATGAGCAGTTCTTC
TRBV3-1/TRBV3-2	once	TRBJ1-2	.	CASSPHMRIANYGYTF	TGTGCCAGCAGCCCACACATGCGGATAGCTAACTATGGCTACACCTTC
TRBV30	few	TRBJ2-2	.	CAWRGQNTGELFF	TGTGCCTGGAGAGGACAGAACACCGGGGAGCTGTTTTTT
TRBV11-2	.	TRBJ2-1	.	CASSSGLGEQFF	TGTGCCAGCAGCTCCGGGTTAGGTGAGCAGTTCTTC
TRBV3-1/TRBV3-2	.	TRBJ2-7	TRBD2	CASSQALAGLPSYEQYF	TGTGCCAGCAGCCAAGCACTAGCGGGACTCCCCTCCTACGAGCAGTACTTC
TRBV7-2	once	TRBJ1-1	.	CASSLDGRLVAFF	TGTGCCAGCAGCTTAGATGGGAGGCTTGTTGCTTTCTTT
TRBV10-3	.	TRBJ2-1	TRBD2	CAISEEGLAGGNEQFF	TGTGCCATCAGTGAGGAGGGACTAGCGGGAGGTAATGAGCAGTTCTTC
TRBV2	.	TRBJ2-1	TRBD2	CASRGGSGSPSEQFF	TGTGCCAGCAGAGGAGGTAGCGGGAGTCCCAGTGAGCAGTTCTTC
TRBV6-6	.	TRBJ1-2	.	CASTAGYGYTF	TGTGCCAGCACGGCAGGGTATGGCTACACCTTC
TRBV3-1/TRBV3-2	few	TRBJ2-7	TRBD2	CASSQEAGVGYEQYF	TGTGCCAGCAGCCAAGAGGCGGGGGTCGGGTACGAGCAGTACTTC
TRBV13	.	TRBJ2-3	.	CASSLPPDTQYF	TGTGCCAGCAGCTTACCCCCGGATACGCAGTATTTT
TRBV5-5	.	TRBJ1-1	.	CASSLGEGGSEAFF	TGTGCCAGCAGCTTGGGCGAGGGCGGCTCTGAAGCTTTCTTT
TRBV2	.	TRBJ1-2	.	CASSESRGYGYTF	TGTGCCAGCAGTGAATCGCGGGGGTATGGCTACACCTTC
TRBV28	.	TRBJ1-4	TRBD1	CASSSPRTGINEKLFF	TGTGCCAGCAGTTCCCCCCGGACAGGGATTAATGAAAAACTGTTTTTT
TRBV19	few	TRBJ1-1	.	CASSIDRSLLF	TGTGCCAGTAGTATAGACCGGAGTCTGCTCTTT
TRBV19	.	TRBJ2-3	.	CASSPPASTGDGTDTQYF	TGTGCCAGTAGCCCTCCCGCCTCAACGGGAGACGGCACAGATACGCAGTATTTT
TRBV19	.	TRBJ2-1	.	CASSILRNEQFF	TGTGCCAGTAGTATATTGAGAAATGAGCAGTTCTTC
TRBV9	.	TRBJ2-7	.	CASSPRSGSYEQYF	TGTGCCAGCAGCCCCCGCAGCGGCTCCTACGAGCAGTACTTC
TRBV7-7	.	TRBJ2-7	.	CASSPGDLYEQYF	TGTGCCAGCAGCCCCGGGGATCTCTACGAGCAGTACTTC
TRBV9	.	TRBJ1-3	.	CASSVARGGSSGNTIYF	TGTGCCAGCAGCGTAGCTCGTGGTGGCAGCTCTGGAAACACCATATATTTT
TRBV7-2	.	TRBJ2-7	.	CASSPRYEQYF	TGTGCCAGCAGCCCTCGGTACGAGCAGTACTTC
TRBV19	.	TRBJ1-2	.	CASSNYLDGTNYGYTF	TGTGCCAGTAGTAACTACCTTGACGGAACTAACTATGGCTACACCTTC
TRBV10-3	.	TRBJ2-2	TRBD1	CAISEFTGGTGELFF	TGTGCCATCAGTGAGTTTACAGGGGGAACCGGGGAGCTGTTTTTT
TRBV7-9	.	TRBJ1-1	.	CASSSTGNTEAFF	TGTGCCAGCAGCTCGACAGGGAACACTGAAGCTTTCTTT
TRBV25-1	.	TRBJ2-1	TRBD1	CASSDSGTGNNEQFF	TGTGCCAGCAGTGATTCCGGGACAGGCAACAATGAGCAGTTCTTC
TRBV27	.	TRBJ2-1	TRBD2	CASSSLLAGVHEQFF	TGTGCCAGCAGTTCGTTGTTAGCGGGAGTGCATGAGCAGTTCTTC
TRBV6-2/TRBV6-3	.	TRBJ2-1	TRBD2	CASSKSTGGEQFF	TGTGCCAGCAGTAAATCGACGGGAGGGGAGCAGTTCTTC
TRBV11-2	.	TRBJ2-1	TRBD2	CASNLAGGAEQFF	TGTGCCAGCAATCTAGCGGGAGGGGCTGAGCAGTTCTTC
TRBV11-3	.	TRBJ2-7	TRBD2	CASSLSQRGGYEQYF	TGTGCCAGCAGCTTATCTCAACGGGGGGGATACGAGCAGTACTTC
TRBV4-3	.	TRBJ1-2	TRBD1	CASSQRTGVPSLFGYTF	TGCGCCAGCAGCCAGAGGACAGGGGTTCCCTCTTTGTTTGGCTACACCTTC
TRBV10-3	.	TRBJ1-2	.	CAITLGGVTGYTF	TGTGCCATCACCCTCGGAGGGGTTACTGGCTACACCTTC
TRBV2	.	TRBJ2-1	.	CASSEQGSSYNEQFF	TGTGCCAGCAGTGAGCAGGGGAGCTCCTACAATGAGCAGTTCTTC
TRBV7-2	.	TRBJ2-1	TRBD2	CASSSRQTGGDEQFF	TGTGCCAGCAGCTCCAGACAGACTGGGGGGGATGAGCAGTTCTTC
TRBV5-1	once	TRBJ2-3	TRBD1	CASTQGALADTQYF	TGCGCCAGTACTCAGGGGGCCCTCGCAGATACGCAGTATTTT
TRBV29-1	.	TRBJ1-2	.	CSVESRDLLYGYTF	TGCAGCGTTGAAAGTAGAGACTTACTCTATGGCTACACCTTC
TRBV11-2	.	TRBJ2-7	.	CASRGMGGYEQYF	TGTGCCAGCAGAGGGATGGGAGGCTACGAGCAGTACTTC
TRBV18	.	TRBJ2-7	TRBD1	CASSPGTGVDEQYF	TGTGCCAGCTCACCCGGGACAGGGGTGGACGAGCAGTACTTC
TRBV25-1	.	TRBJ2-3	TRBD2	CASSDLAGGPKAQYF	TGTGCCAGCAGTGATCTAGCGGGAGGGCCGAAGGCGCAGTATTTT
TRBV3-1/TRBV3-2	.	TRBJ1-4	.	CASSRSQLTPGNEKLFF	TGTGCCAGCAGCCGATCACAGTTGACCCCGGGGAACGAAAAACTGTTTTTT
TRBV11-2	.	TRBJ2-1	.	CASSLAWGVGNEQFF	TGTGCCAGCAGCTTAGCATGGGGGGTCGGCAATGAGCAGTTCTTC
TRBV19	.	TRBJ1-2	.	CASSTNTWGDGYTF	TGTGCCAGTAGCACAAATACATGGGGCGATGGCTACACCTTC
TRBV24-1	.	TRBJ1-5	TRBD1	CATSITGTDFSNQPQHF	TGTGCCACCAGTATTACTGGGACAGACTTTAGCAATCAGCCCCAGCATTTT
TRBV7-2	.	TRBJ2-7	TRBD2	CASSLAGGPYEQYF	TGTGCCAGCAGCTTAGCGGGAGGGCCGTACGAGCAGTACTTC